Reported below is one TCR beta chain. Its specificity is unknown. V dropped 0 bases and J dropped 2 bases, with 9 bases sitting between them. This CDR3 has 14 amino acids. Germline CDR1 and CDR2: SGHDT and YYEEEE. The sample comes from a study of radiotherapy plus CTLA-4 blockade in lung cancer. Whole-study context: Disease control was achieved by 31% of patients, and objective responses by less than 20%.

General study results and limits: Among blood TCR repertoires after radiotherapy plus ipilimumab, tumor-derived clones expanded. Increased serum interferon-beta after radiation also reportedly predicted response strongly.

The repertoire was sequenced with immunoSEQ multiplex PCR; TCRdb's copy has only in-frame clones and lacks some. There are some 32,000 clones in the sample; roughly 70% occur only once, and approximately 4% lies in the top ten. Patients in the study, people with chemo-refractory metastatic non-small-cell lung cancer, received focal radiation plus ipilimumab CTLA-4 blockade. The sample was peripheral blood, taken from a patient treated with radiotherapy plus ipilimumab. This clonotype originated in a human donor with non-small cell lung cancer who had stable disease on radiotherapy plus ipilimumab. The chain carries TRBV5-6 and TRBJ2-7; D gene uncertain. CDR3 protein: CASSLALQPYEQYF. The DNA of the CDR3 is TGTGCCAGCAGCTTGGCCCTACAGCCCTACGAGCAGTACTTC.